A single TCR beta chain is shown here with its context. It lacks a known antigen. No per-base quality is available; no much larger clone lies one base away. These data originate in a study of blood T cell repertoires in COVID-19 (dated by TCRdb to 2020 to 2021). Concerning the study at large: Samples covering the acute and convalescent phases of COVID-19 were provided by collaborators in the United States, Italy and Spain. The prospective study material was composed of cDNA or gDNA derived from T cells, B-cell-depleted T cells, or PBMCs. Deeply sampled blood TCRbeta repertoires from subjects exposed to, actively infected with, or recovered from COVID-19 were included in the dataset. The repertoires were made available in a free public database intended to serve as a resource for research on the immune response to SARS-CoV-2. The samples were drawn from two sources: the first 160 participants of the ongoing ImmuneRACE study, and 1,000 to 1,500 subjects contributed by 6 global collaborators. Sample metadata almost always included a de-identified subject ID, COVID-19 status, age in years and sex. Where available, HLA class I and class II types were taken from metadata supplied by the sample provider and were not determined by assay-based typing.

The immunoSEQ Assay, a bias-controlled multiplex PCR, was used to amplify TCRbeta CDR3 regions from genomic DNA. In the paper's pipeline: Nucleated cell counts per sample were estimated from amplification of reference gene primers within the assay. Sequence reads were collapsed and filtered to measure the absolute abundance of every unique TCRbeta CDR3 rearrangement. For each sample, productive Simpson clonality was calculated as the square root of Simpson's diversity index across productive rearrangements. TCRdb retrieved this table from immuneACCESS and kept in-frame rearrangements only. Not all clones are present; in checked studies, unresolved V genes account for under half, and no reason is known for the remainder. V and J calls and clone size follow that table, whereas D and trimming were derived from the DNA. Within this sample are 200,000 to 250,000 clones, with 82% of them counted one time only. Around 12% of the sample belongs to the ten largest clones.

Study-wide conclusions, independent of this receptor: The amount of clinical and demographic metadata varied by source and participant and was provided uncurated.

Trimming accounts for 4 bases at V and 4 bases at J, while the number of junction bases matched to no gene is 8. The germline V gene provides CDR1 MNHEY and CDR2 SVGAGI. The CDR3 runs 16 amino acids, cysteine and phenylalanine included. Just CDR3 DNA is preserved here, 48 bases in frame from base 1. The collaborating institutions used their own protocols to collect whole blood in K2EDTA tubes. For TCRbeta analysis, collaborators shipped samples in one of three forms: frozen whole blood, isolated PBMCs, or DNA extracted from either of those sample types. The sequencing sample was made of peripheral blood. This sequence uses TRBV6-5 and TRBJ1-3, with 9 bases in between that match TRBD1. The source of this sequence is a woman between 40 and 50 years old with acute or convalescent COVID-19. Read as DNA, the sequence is TGTGCCAGCAGTTTTGTTGGGACAGGGTCAGGAAACACCATATATTTT. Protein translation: CASSFVGTGSGNTIYF.